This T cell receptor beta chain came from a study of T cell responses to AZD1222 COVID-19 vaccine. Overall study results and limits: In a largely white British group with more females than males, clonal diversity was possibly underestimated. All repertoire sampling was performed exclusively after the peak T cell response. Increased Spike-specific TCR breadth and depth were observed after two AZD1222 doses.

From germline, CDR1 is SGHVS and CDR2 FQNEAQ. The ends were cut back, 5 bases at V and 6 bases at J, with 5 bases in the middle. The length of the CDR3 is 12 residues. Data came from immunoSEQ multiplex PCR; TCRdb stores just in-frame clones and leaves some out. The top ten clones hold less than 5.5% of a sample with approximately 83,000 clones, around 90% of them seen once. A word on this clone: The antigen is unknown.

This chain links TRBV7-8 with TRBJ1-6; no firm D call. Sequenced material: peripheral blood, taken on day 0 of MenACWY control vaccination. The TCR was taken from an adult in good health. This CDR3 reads CASSPSNSPLHF. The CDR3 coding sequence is TGTGCCAGCAGCCCTAGTAATTCACCCCTCCACTTT.